This is a list of T cell receptor beta chains from one sample in a study of cytomegalovirus exposure and HLA in healthy donors. Only in-frame clones appear in the TCRdb table, and some are missing; sequencing was by immunoSEQ multiplex PCR. The sample consists of 130,000 to 150,000 clones, 70% to 90% of them appearing once. Sequencing was performed on PBMCs. The receptors were sampled from a young woman in good health and CMV-seropositive. Both conserved end residues are part of each CDR3. D genes are given only for firm matches. Where a row states a size, it is once, few, many or the class of an expanded clone; other rows omit it.

j_gene: TRBJ2-7; d_gene: TRBD1; v_gene: TRBV5-1; abundance: -; CDR3aa: CASSLEGTGGHEQYF; CDR3nt: TGCGCCAGCAGCTTGGAAGGGACAGGGGGTCACGAGCAGTACTTC
j_gene: TRBJ1-1; d_gene: -; v_gene: TRBV30; abundance: -; CDR3aa: CAWSRGVMVRGTEAFF; CDR3nt: TGTGCCTGGAGTCGAGGGGTCATGGTTCGGGGGACTGAAGCTTTCTTT
j_gene: TRBJ2-7; d_gene: TRBD1; v_gene: TRBV19; abundance: -; CDR3aa: CASSSSTGGKGSEQYF; CDR3nt: TGTGCCAGTAGTAGCTCAACAGGGGGCAAAGGGAGTGAGCAGTACTTC
j_gene: TRBJ2-4; d_gene: -; v_gene: TRBV5-4; abundance: -; CDR3aa: CASSLLVENIQYF; CDR3nt: TGTGCCAGCAGCTTGCTTGTCGAAAACATTCAGTACTTC
j_gene: TRBJ1-5; d_gene: TRBD1; v_gene: TRBV6-5; abundance: -; CDR3aa: CASSYSGQGSQHF; CDR3nt: TGTGCCAGCAGTTACTCGGGACAGGGGTCCCAGCATTTT
j_gene: TRBJ1-5; d_gene: -; v_gene: TRBV27; abundance: -; CDR3aa: CASSFFQGSNQPQHF; CDR3nt: TGTGCCAGCAGTTTCTTCCAGGGGAGTAATCAGCCCCAGCATTTT
j_gene: TRBJ2-1; d_gene: -; v_gene: TRBV7-2; abundance: -; CDR3aa: CASSLEGKRSNEQFF; CDR3nt: TGTGCCAGCAGCTTAGAGGGAAAGCGGTCAAATGAGCAGTTCTTC
j_gene: TRBJ2-2; d_gene: -; v_gene: TRBV5-6; abundance: -; CDR3aa: CASSPLRGRSLKNTGELFF; CDR3nt: TGTGCCAGCAGCCCCTTAAGGGGTCGGAGTCTGAAAAACACCGGGGAGCTGTTTTTT
j_gene: TRBJ1-2; d_gene: -; v_gene: TRBV28; abundance: -; CDR3aa: CASQTAPLNYGYTF; CDR3nt: TGTGCCAGCCAGACAGCGCCACTTAACTATGGCTACACCTTC
j_gene: TRBJ2-7; d_gene: TRBD1; v_gene: TRBV30; abundance: -; CDR3aa: CAWTPGDRINYEQYF; CDR3nt: TGTGCCTGGACCCCGGGGGACAGGATAAACTACGAGCAGTACTTC
j_gene: TRBJ2-7; d_gene: TRBD2; v_gene: TRBV5-1; abundance: -; CDR3aa: CASSPAPPGLAGGNEQYF; CDR3nt: TGCGCCAGCAGCCCCGCCCCTCCGGGACTAGCGGGAGGAAACGAGCAGTACTTC
j_gene: TRBJ1-1; d_gene: -; v_gene: TRBV18; abundance: once; CDR3aa: CASSPLGARNTEAFF; CDR3nt: TGTGCCAGCTCACCATTGGGGGCACGGAACACTGAAGCTTTCTTT
j_gene: TRBJ2-3; d_gene: -; v_gene: TRBV20-1; abundance: -; CDR3aa: CSAAGTDTQYF; CDR3nt: TGCAGTGCGGCAGGAACAGATACGCAGTATTTT
j_gene: TRBJ1-2; d_gene: TRBD1; v_gene: TRBV7-8; abundance: -; CDR3aa: CASSRAGTEYNYGYTF; CDR3nt: TGTGCCAGCAGCCGCGCCGGGACAGAGTATAACTATGGCTACACCTTC
j_gene: TRBJ1-3; d_gene: -; v_gene: TRBV13; abundance: -; CDR3aa: CASSRDSGAGNTIYF; CDR3nt: TGTGCCAGCAGTCGGGACTCCGGGGCGGGAAACACCATATATTTT
j_gene: TRBJ2-3; d_gene: TRBD2; v_gene: TRBV11-3; abundance: -; CDR3aa: CASTPSGSVADTQYF; CDR3nt: TGTGCCAGCACACCTAGCGGGAGCGTCGCAGATACGCAGTATTTT
j_gene: TRBJ1-1; d_gene: -; v_gene: TRBV6-5; abundance: -; CDR3aa: CASIKDRMSEAFF; CDR3nt: TGTGCCAGCATTAAAGACAGGATGTCTGAAGCTTTCTTT
j_gene: TRBJ2-7; d_gene: -; v_gene: TRBV11-1; abundance: once; CDR3aa: CASSPLLPSSYEQYF; CDR3nt: TGTGCCAGCAGCCCTCTGTTGCCCAGCTCCTACGAGCAGTACTTC
j_gene: TRBJ2-6; d_gene: -; v_gene: TRBV5-8; abundance: -; CDR3aa: CASSLRGGGANVLTF; CDR3nt: TGTGCCAGCAGCTTGAGAGGAGGTGGGGCCAACGTCCTGACTTTC
j_gene: TRBJ2-4; d_gene: -; v_gene: TRBV28; abundance: -; CDR3aa: CASSAPGQTVIQYF; CDR3nt: TGTGCCAGCAGTGCGCCGGGACAAACGGTCATTCAGTACTTC
j_gene: TRBJ2-1; d_gene: TRBD2; v_gene: TRBV2; abundance: -; CDR3aa: CASSEGLAGSYNEQFF; CDR3nt: TGTGCCAGCAGTGAAGGACTAGCGGGCTCCTACAATGAGCAGTTCTTC
j_gene: TRBJ2-2; d_gene: TRBD2; v_gene: TRBV30; abundance: once; CDR3aa: CAWKTRLAGTNTGELFF; CDR3nt: TGTGCCTGGAAAACCCGACTAGCGGGAACGAACACCGGGGAGCTGTTTTTT
j_gene: TRBJ2-7; d_gene: -; v_gene: TRBV5-4; abundance: -; CDR3aa: CASSRDSYYEQYF; CDR3nt: TGTGCCAGCAGCCGTGATAGCTACTACGAGCAGTACTTC
j_gene: TRBJ2-7; d_gene: -; v_gene: TRBV18; abundance: -; CDR3aa: CASSPPEGTYEQYF; CDR3nt: TGTGCCAGCTCACCACCGGAGGGGACCTACGAGCAGTACTTC
j_gene: TRBJ2-7; d_gene: -; v_gene: TRBV9; abundance: -; CDR3aa: CASSVEGPDTYEQYF; CDR3nt: TGTGCCAGCAGCGTAGAAGGCCCAGACACCTACGAGCAGTACTTC
j_gene: TRBJ2-7; d_gene: -; v_gene: TRBV30; abundance: -; CDR3aa: CAWSVPLHRNEQYF; CDR3nt: TGTGCCTGGAGTGTACCCCTCCACAGGAACGAGCAGTACTTC
j_gene: TRBJ2-7; d_gene: TRBD2; v_gene: TRBV5-1; abundance: -; CDR3aa: CASSHGLAVYEQYF; CDR3nt: TGCGCCAGCAGTCATGGACTAGCGGTTTACGAGCAGTACTTC
j_gene: TRBJ2-5; d_gene: TRBD2; v_gene: TRBV5-1; abundance: -; CDR3aa: CASSSPGLGETQYF; CDR3nt: TGCGCCAGCAGCTCACCGGGACTAGGGGAGACCCAGTACTTC
j_gene: TRBJ1-4; d_gene: -; v_gene: TRBV18; abundance: -; CDR3aa: CASSIAVDEKLFF; CDR3nt: TGTGCCAGCTCAATAGCAGTCGATGAAAAACTGTTTTTT
j_gene: TRBJ2-7; d_gene: -; v_gene: TRBV9; abundance: -; CDR3aa: CASSPDPSSYEQYF; CDR3nt: TGTGCCAGCAGCCCAGATCCAAGCTCCTACGAGCAGTACTTC
j_gene: TRBJ1-2; d_gene: TRBD1; v_gene: TRBV2; abundance: -; CDR3aa: CASSDVSGGYGYTF; CDR3nt: TGTGCCAGCAGTGATGTTTCAGGGGGCTATGGCTACACCTTC
j_gene: TRBJ2-7; d_gene: TRBD2; v_gene: TRBV5-4; abundance: -; CDR3aa: CASSFGGTSEGEQYF; CDR3nt: TGTGCCAGCAGCTTTGGGGGGACTAGCGAAGGCGAGCAGTACTTC
j_gene: TRBJ2-1; d_gene: -; v_gene: TRBV19; abundance: -; CDR3aa: CASSIASWRGEQFF; CDR3nt: TGTGCCAGTAGTATAGCATCCTGGAGGGGTGAGCAGTTCTTC
j_gene: TRBJ2-2; d_gene: -; v_gene: TRBV5-1; abundance: -; CDR3aa: CASNSDQGGTGELFF; CDR3nt: TGCGCCAGCAACTCGGACCAGGGGGGCACCGGGGAGCTGTTTTTT
j_gene: TRBJ1-5; d_gene: -; v_gene: TRBV1; abundance: -; CDR3aa: CTSSQARRGKQPQHF; CDR3nt: TGCACCAGCAGCCAGGCCCGGAGGGGAAAGCAGCCCCAGCATTTT
j_gene: TRBJ2-5; d_gene: TRBD2; v_gene: TRBV2; abundance: -; CDR3aa: CASRFGLAGGKETQYF; CDR3nt: TGTGCCAGCAGATTTGGACTAGCGGGAGGAAAAGAGACCCAGTACTTC
j_gene: TRBJ1-2; d_gene: -; v_gene: TRBV6-1; abundance: -; CDR3aa: CASSGRDGGSRGYTF; CDR3nt: TGTGCCAGCAGTGGTAGGGACGGGGGGAGCCGCGGCTACACCTTC
j_gene: TRBJ2-1; d_gene: -; v_gene: TRBV7-6; abundance: -; CDR3aa: CASAPGQGGNEQFF; CDR3nt: TGTGCCAGCGCACCTGGCCAGGGGGGCAATGAGCAGTTCTTC
j_gene: TRBJ1-2; d_gene: TRBD1; v_gene: TRBV4-1; abundance: -; CDR3aa: CASSQGQGGDYGYTF; CDR3nt: TGCGCCAGCAGCCAAGGACAGGGAGGCGACTATGGCTACACCTTC
j_gene: TRBJ2-7; d_gene: TRBD1; v_gene: TRBV7-8; abundance: -; CDR3aa: CASTSGTGLYEQYF; CDR3nt: TGTGCCAGCACCTCCGGGACAGGACTCTACGAGCAGTACTTC
j_gene: TRBJ2-1; d_gene: TRBD2; v_gene: TRBV19; abundance: many; CDR3aa: CASSTASGSDEQFF; CDR3nt: TGTGCCAGTAGTACGGCTAGCGGGAGTGATGAGCAGTTCTTC
j_gene: TRBJ2-1; d_gene: -; v_gene: TRBV5-1; abundance: -; CDR3aa: CATSLRAQGDEQFF; CDR3nt: TGCGCCACCTCACTCCGCGCACAGGGCGATGAGCAGTTCTTC
j_gene: TRBJ2-5; d_gene: -; v_gene: TRBV14; abundance: -; CDR3aa: CASSQDSGETQYF; CDR3nt: TGTGCCAGCAGCCAAGATTCGGGGGAGACCCAGTACTTC
j_gene: TRBJ2-5; d_gene: -; v_gene: TRBV29-1; abundance: -; CDR3aa: CSGLQVQETQYF; CDR3nt: TGCAGCGGGCTACAGGTTCAAGAGACCCAGTACTTC
j_gene: TRBJ2-2; d_gene: -; v_gene: TRBV5-1; abundance: once; CDR3aa: CASRGSRNTGELFF; CDR3nt: TGCGCCAGCAGAGGTAGCCGGAACACCGGGGAGCTGTTTTTT
j_gene: TRBJ2-7; d_gene: -; v_gene: TRBV2; abundance: -; CDR3aa: CASSEATGTMKYF; CDR3nt: TGTGCCAGCAGTGAGGCGACGGGAACAATGAAGTACTTC
j_gene: TRBJ2-3; d_gene: -; v_gene: TRBV5-1; abundance: -; CDR3aa: CASSSGTPTDTQYF; CDR3nt: TGCGCCAGCAGCTCCGGGACTCCCACAGATACGCAGTATTTT
j_gene: TRBJ2-3; d_gene: TRBD2; v_gene: TRBV30; abundance: -; CDR3aa: CALGLAGPTDTQYF; CDR3nt: TGTGCTTTGGGACTAGCGGGACCGACAGATACGCAGTATTTT
j_gene: TRBJ2-5; d_gene: -; v_gene: TRBV19; abundance: -; CDR3aa: CASSIWGTQETQYF; CDR3nt: TGTGCCAGTAGTATCTGGGGCACCCAAGAGACCCAGTACTTC